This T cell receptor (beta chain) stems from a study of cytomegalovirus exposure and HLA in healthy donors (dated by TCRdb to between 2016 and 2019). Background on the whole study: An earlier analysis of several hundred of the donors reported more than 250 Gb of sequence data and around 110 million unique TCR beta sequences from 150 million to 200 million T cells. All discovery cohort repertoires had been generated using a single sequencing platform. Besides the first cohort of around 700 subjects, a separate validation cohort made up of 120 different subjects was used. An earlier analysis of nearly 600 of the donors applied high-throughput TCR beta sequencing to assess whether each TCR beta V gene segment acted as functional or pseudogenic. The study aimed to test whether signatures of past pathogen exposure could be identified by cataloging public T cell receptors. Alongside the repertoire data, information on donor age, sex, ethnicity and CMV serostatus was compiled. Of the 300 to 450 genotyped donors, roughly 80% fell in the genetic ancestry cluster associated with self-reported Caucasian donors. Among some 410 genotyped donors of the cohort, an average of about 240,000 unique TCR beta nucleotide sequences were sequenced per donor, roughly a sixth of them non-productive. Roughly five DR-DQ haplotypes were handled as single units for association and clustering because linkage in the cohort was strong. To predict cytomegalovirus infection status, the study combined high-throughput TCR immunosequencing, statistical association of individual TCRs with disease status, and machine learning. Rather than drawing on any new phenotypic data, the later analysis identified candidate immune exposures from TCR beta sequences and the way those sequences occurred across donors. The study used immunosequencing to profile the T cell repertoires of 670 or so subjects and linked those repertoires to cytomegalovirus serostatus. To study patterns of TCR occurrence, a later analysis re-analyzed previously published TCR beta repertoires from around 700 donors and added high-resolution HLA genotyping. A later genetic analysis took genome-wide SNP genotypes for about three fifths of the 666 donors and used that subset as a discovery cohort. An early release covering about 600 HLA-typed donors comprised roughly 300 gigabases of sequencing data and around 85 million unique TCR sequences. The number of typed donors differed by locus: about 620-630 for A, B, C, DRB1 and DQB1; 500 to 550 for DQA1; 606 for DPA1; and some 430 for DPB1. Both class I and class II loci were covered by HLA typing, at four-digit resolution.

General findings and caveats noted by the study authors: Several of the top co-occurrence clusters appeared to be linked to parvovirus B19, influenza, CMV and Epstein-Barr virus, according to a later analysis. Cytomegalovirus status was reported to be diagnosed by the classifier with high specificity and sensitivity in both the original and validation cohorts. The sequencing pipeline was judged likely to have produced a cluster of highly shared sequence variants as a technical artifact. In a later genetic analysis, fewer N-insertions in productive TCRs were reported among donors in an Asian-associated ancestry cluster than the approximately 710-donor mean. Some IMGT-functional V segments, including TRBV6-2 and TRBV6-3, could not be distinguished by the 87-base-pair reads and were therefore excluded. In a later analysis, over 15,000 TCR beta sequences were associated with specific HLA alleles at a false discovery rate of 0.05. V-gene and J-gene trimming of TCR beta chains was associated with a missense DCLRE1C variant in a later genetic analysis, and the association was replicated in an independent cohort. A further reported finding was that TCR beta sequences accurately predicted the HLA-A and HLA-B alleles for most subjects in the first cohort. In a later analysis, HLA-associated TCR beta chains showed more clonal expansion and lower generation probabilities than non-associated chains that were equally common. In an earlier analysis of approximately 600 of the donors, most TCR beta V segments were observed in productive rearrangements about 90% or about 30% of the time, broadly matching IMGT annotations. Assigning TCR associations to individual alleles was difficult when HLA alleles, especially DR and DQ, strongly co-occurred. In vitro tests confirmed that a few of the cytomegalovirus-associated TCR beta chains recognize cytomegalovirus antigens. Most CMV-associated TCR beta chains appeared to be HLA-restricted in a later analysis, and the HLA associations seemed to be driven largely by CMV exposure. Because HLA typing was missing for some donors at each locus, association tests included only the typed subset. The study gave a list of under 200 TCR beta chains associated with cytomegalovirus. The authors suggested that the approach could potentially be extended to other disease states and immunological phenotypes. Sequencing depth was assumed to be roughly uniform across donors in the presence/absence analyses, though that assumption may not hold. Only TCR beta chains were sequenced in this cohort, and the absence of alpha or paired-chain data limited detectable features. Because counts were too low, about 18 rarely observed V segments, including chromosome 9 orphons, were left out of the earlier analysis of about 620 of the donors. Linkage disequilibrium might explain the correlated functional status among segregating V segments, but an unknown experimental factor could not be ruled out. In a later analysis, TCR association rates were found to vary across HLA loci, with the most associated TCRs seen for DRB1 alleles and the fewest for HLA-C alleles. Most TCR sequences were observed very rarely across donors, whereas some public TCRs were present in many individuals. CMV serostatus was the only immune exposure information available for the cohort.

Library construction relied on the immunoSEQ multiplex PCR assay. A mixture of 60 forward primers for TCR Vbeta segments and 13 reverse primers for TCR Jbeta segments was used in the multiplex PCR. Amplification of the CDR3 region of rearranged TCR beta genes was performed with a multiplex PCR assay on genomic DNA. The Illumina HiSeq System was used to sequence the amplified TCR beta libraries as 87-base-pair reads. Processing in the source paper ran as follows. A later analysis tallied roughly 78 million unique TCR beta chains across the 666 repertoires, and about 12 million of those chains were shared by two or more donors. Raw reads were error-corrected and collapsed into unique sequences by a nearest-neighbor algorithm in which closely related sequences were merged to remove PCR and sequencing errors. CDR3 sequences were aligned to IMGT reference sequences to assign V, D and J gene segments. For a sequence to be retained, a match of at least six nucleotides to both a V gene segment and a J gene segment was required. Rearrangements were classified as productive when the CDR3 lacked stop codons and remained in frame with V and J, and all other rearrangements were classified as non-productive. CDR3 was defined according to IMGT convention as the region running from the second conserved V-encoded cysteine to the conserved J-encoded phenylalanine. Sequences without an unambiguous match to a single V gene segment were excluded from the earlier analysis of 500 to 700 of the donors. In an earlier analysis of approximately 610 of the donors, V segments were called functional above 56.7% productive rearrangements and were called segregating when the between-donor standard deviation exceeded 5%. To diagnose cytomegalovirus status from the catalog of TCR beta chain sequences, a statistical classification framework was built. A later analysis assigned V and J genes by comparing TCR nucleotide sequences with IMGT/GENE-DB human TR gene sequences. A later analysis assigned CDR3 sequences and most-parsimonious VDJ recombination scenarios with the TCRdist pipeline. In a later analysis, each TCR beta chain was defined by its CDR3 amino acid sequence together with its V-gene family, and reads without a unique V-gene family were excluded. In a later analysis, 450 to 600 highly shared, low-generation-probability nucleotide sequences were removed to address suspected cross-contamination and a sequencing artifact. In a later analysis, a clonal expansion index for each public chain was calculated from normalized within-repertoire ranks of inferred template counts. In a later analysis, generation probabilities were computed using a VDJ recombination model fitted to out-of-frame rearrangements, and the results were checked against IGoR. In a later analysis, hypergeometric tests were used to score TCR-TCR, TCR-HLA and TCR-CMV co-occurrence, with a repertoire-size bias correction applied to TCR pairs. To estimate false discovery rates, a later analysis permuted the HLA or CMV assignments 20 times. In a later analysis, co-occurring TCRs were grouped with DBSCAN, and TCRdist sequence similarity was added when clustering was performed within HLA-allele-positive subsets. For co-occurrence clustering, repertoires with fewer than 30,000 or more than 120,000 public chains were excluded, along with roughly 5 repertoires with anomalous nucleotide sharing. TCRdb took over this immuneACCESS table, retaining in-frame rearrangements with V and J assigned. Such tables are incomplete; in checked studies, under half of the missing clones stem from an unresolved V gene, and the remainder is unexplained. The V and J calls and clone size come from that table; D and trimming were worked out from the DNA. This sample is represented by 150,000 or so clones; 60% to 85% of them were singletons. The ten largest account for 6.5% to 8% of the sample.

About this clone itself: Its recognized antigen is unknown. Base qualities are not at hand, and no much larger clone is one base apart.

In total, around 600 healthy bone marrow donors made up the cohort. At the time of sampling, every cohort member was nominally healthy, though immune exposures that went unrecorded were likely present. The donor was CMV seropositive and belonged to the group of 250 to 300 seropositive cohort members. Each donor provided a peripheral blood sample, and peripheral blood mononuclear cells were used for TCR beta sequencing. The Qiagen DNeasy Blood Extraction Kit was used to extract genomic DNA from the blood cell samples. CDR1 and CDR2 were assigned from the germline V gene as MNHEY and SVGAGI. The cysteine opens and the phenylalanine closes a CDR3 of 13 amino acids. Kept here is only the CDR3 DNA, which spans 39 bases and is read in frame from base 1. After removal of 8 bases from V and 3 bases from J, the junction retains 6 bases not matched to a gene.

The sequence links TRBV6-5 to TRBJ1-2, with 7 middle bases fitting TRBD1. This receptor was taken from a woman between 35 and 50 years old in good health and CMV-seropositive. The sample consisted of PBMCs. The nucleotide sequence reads TGTGCCAGCCGGGACAGCCTTTACTATGGCTACACCTTC. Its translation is CASRDSLYYGYTF.